Below are 26 T cell receptor beta chains sequenced from a single sample in a study of PD-1 blockade in classical Hodgkin lymphoma. Assay: immunoSEQ multiplex PCR; the TCRdb copy retains only in-frame clones and omits some. The sample holds thousands of clones; more than 60% are singletons and the top ten take about 60%. No patient escaped relapse after autologous stem cell transplantation, and brentuximab vedotin exposure varied. The sequenced sample was peripheral blood mononuclear cells (PBMCs), obtained at baseline. These receptors came from a human donor with classical Hodgkin lymphoma.

The table lists this clone with a few counts. The genes are TRBV6-6 and TRBJ2-7; D possibly corresponds to TRBD1 (6 bases). The CDR3 runs to 13 residues. The V gene's germline CDR1 is MNHNY and CDR2 SVGAGI (reference sequence). With 2 bases removed from V and 5 bases from J, the gap between germline ends came to 10 bases. The CDR3 coding sequence is TGTGCCAGCAGTTACATAAGGGACAACGAGCAGTACTTC. Its protein is CASSYIRDNEQYF.

The chain carries TRBV27 and TRBJ2-7, with D perhaps matching TRBD2 (6 bases). Trimming removed 1 base at V and 2 bases at J, with 15 bases between. The CDR3 runs 16 residues. Germline V CDR1 and CDR2: MNHEY, SMNVEV (reference sequence). The CDR3 sequence is CASSLLGGAATYEQYF. The CDR3 coding sequence is TGTGCCAGCAGTTTATTGGGCGGGGCGGCTACCTACGAGCAGTACTTC.

This rearrangement joins TRBV5-1 to TRBJ2-7; D is possibly TRBD2 (5 bases). There are 12 residues in the CDR3. CDR1 and CDR2 from the germline V gene are SGHRS and YFSETQ. Deletions cut 0 bases from V and 5 bases from J, with 6 bases between. CDR3 DNA sequence: TGCGCCAGCAGCTTGGTCGGGGACGAGCAGTACTTC. Translation gives CASSLVGDEQYF. The whole variable domain, remainder taken from reference TRBV5-1 and TRBJ2-7, is KAGVTQTPRYLIKTRGQQVTLSCSPISGHRSVSWYQQTPGQGLQFLFEYFSETQRNKGNFPGRFSGRQFSNSRSEMNVSTLELGDSALYLCASSLVGDEQYFGPGTRLTVT.

This clone was picked up a small number of times. At the DNA level, this CDR3 is encoded by other sequences in the same sample as well. CDR3: CASSLVGDEQFF. CDR3 bases: TGCGCCAGCAGCTTGGTGGGGGATGAGCAGTTCTTC. The V and J genes are TRBV5-1 and TRBJ2-1; the D gene could be TRBD1 or TRBD2 (5 bases each). Per the germline V gene, CDR1 is SGHRS and CDR2 is YFSETQ. This CDR3 region has 12 residues. Trimming removed 0 bases from V and 8 bases from J, with 6 bases in between.

This clone is medium-sized by share. The chain is built from TRBV6-1 and TRBJ2-3, with D perhaps matching TRBD1 or TRBD2 (5 bases each). The CDR3 runs to 13 residues. Trimming took off 4 bases at V and 6 bases at J, with 11 bases between the two ends. Germline CDR1 MNHNS, CDR2 SASEGT. The chain's CDR3 is CASSVRGADTQYF. In DNA form, the CDR3 reads TGTGCCAGCAGTGTTCGAGGGGCCGATACGCAGTATTTT.

The J gene is TRBJ2-7, the V gene TRBV6-1; D is possibly TRBD1 or TRBD2 (5 bases each). Germline V lookup: CDR1 MNHNS, CDR2 SASEGT. This CDR3 comprises 13 residues. Trimming took off 7 bases at V and 5 bases at J, with 15 bases between the two ends. CDR3 DNA sequence: TGTGCCAGCACCCGTTTTGGGGGAGACGAGCAGTACTTC. This gives the protein CASTRFGGDEQYF.

This rearrangement joins TRBV6-1 to TRBJ1-4; the match to TRBD1 covers 7 bases. Germline CDR1 and CDR2: MNHNS and SASEGT. This CDR3 is built from 15 residues. V lost 1 base and J lost 6; bases outside the gene matches: 5. CDR3: CASSEGGGGYEKLFF. The CDR3 nucleotides are TGTGCCAGCAGTGAAGGGGGAGGGGGCTATGAAAAACTGTTTTTT.

J is TRBJ2-2 and V is TRBV5-1; 7 nucleotides match TRBD1. Trimming cost V 4 bases and J 2 bases; bases outside gene matches: 5. This CDR3 has 15 residues. CDR1 SGHRS and CDR2 YFSETQ come from the germline V gene. CDR3 in amino acids: CASSIRQGNTGELFF. The CDR3 DNA reads TGCGCCAGCAGCATAAGACAGGGTAACACCGGGGAGCTGTTTTTT.

The J gene is TRBJ2-1, the V gene TRBV30, with D unclear. V gave up 2 bases and J gave up 1 base, with 6 bases separating them. The CDR3 consists of 13 residues. CDR1 is GTSNPN and CDR2 is SVGIG in the germline V gene (reference sequence). Here the CDR3 DNA reads TGTGCCTGGAGTCCGGATTCCTACAATGAGCAGTTCTTC. Translation: CAWSPDSYNEQFF.

This clone was seen only a few times. This chain connects TRBV29-1 to TRBJ2-7; D may be TRBD2 (6 bases). The CDR3 is 12 residues long. V was trimmed by 6 bases and J by 3 bases, leaving 12 bases between them. The germline V gene encodes CDR1 SQVTM and CDR2 ANQGSEA. The CDR3 here is CSVARGNYEQYF. The CDR3 nucleotides are TGCAGCGTGGCACGGGGGAACTACGAGCAGTACTTC.

The V call is TRBV15, the J call TRBJ2-7; perhaps TRBD1 as D (6 bases). The V gene lost 5 bases and the J gene lost 1 base, with 6 bases spanning the gap. This CDR3 contains 12 residues. Germline V gene lookup returns CDR1 LNHNV and CDR2 YYDKDF (reference sequence). The CDR3 DNA reads as TGTGCCACCAGCGGACAGTCCTACGAGCAGTACTTC. It yields the protein CATSGQSYEQYF.

CDR3 amino acids: CASSFVGHPPLHF. The CDR3 DNA is TGTGCCAGTAGTTTTGTAGGACACCCACCCCTCCACTTT. V and J are TRBV19 and TRBJ1-6, with a tentative D call TRBD1 (5 bases). The CDR3 totals 13 residues. Germline lookup yields CDR1 LNHDA and CDR2 SQIVND (reference sequence). Trimming removed 5 bases from V and 11 bases from J, with 13 bases in between.

The chain has TRBV10-3 and TRBJ2-7; 7 bases are shared with TRBD1. Germline-derived CDR1 and CDR2 are ENHRY and SYGVKD. This CDR3 is 13 amino acids long. The trim removed 6 bases at V and 5 bases at J, leaving 7 bases unmatched. DNA of the CDR3: TGTGCCATCAGGACAGGGTCGCAAAACGAGCAGTACTTC. Protein product: CAIRTGSQNEQYF.

The V call is TRBV10-3, the J call TRBJ2-1; D is ambiguous. In germline, CDR1 is ENHRY, CDR2 SYGVKD. This CDR3 spans 16 amino acids. Trimming pared 0 bases from V and 3 bases from J, leaving 12 bases between. The CDR3 reads CAISESGYSRYNEQFF. The CDR3 DNA sequence: TGTGCCATCAGTGAGTCAGGATATTCCCGCTACAATGAGCAGTTCTTC.

A few counts support this clone. This sequence joins TRBV19 and TRBJ2-2; 7 bases fit TRBD1. CDR1 and CDR2 (germline): LNHDA, SQIVND (reference sequence). This CDR3 is 14 amino acids long. The J segment lost 6 bases and the V segment lost 6 bases, leaving 7 bases of the junction unmatched. Written as DNA, the CDR3 is TGTGCCAGTAGCACCAAGACAGGGCCCGGGGAGCTGTTTTTT. Its protein product is CASSTKTGPGELFF.

V usage is TRBV25-1 and J usage is TRBJ2-7, with D possibly matching TRBD1 (6 bases). This CDR3 is 18 amino acids long. CDR1 MGHDK and CDR2 SYGVNS come from the germline V gene. V lost 5 bases to trimming and J lost 3 bases, with 26 bases between them. The CDR3 nucleotides read TGTGCCAGCAGTTCCACCTCCACTACGGGGCAGGGGCGCTACGAGCAGTACTTC. This translates into CASSSTSTTGQGRYEQYF.

The gene calls are TRBV9 and TRBJ2-7, with a weak D call TRBD1 (6 bases). The length of the CDR3 is 15 residues. V was pared by 2 bases and J by 2 bases, with 14 bases between. Germline assignment: CDR1 SGDLS and CDR2 YYNGEE. CDR3 in DNA: TGTGCCAGCAGCGTTTACCCCGGGACACCCTACGAGCAGTACTTC. It translates to CASSVYPGTPYEQYF.

The sample holds one count of this clone. The chain carries TRBV6-1 and TRBJ1-2; tentative D call: TRBD1 (6 bases). Looked up from germline, CDR1 is MNHNS and CDR2 is SASEGT. CDR3 length: 15 residues. The V end was cut by 7 bases, the J end by 2 bases, with 17 bases between. This CDR3 is CASTSSGVRNYGYTF. The CDR3 nucleotides are TGTGCCAGCACCTCGTCAGGGGTCAGGAACTATGGCTACACCTTC.

The CDR3 is CASGPRRVGTDTQYF. The CDR3 DNA reads as TGTGCCAGCGGCCCCCGCAGGGTGGGTACAGATACGCAGTATTTT. V and J are TRBV13 and TRBJ2-3; tentative D call: TRBD1 (5 bases). V was cut by 8 bases and J by 3 bases, with 18 bases left in between. Germline assignment: CDR1 PRHDT and CDR2 FYEKMQ (reference sequence). This CDR3 has 15 residues.

The V gene is TRBV9, the J gene TRBJ1-5; TRBD1 aligns across 10 bases. V gave up 3 bases and J gave up 7 bases; unmatched junction bases: 7. This CDR3 spans 15 amino acids. From germline, CDR1 is SGDLS and CDR2 YYNGEE. The CDR3 sequence is CASSGGTGAGQPQHF. CDR3 bases: TGTGCCAGCAGCGGGGGGACAGGGGCAGGGCAGCCCCAGCATTTT.

DNA of the CDR3: TGTGCCAGCAGCTTAGCGGGGGGAGGCTACGAGCAGTACTTC. Translating gives CASSLAGGGYEQYF. V and J are TRBV7-2 and TRBJ2-7; D may be TRBD2 (6 bases). Germline values: CDR1 SGHTA, CDR2 FQGNSA. The CDR3 totals 14 residues. The ends were cut back, 0 bases at V and 3 bases at J, with 9 bases in the middle.

This CDR3 reads CAISEPGQVTDTQYF. For the CDR3, the DNA is TGTGCCATCAGTGAGCCGGGACAAGTCACAGATACGCAGTATTTT. The V and J genes are TRBV10-3 and TRBJ2-3; D perhaps matches TRBD1 (6 bases). Per germline, CDR1 ENHRY and CDR2 SYGVKD. The CDR3 loop spans 15 amino acids. V was cut by 2 bases and J by 2 bases, with 11 bases left in between.

The chain recombines TRBV4-1 with TRBJ1-2; possibly TRBD1 for D (5 bases). This CDR3 region has 14 residues. CDR1 and CDR2 (germline): MGHRA, YSYEKL. V was shortened by 6 bases and J by 8 bases, with 19 bases between the two germline ends. This CDR3 is CASRHSDDAGGYTF. In DNA form, the CDR3 reads TGCGCCAGCAGGCATTCTGATGACGCAGGGGGCTACACCTTC.

The rearrangement uses TRBV27 and TRBJ1-5; 10 bases are shared with TRBD1. V gave up 2 bases and J gave up 2 bases; unmatched junction bases: 0. Germline loops: CDR1 MNHEY, CDR2 SMNVEV (reference sequence). The CDR3 loop spans 15 amino acids. The CDR3 nucleotides are TGTGCCAGCAGTTTAGGACAGGGGGGCAATCAGCCCCAGCATTTT. Its translation: CASSLGQGGNQPQHF.

This clone was recorded a few times. The rearrangement joins TRBV18 to TRBJ1-2; no reliable D call. Trimming stripped 3 bases from V and 4 bases from J, with 12 bases between. Germline assignment: CDR1 KGHSH and CDR2 LQKENI. CDR3 size: 14 residues. The CDR3 sequence is CASSPPTESYGYTF. The CDR3 bases are TGTGCCAGCTCACCGCCGACGGAATCCTATGGCTACACCTTC.

The chain combines TRBV27 with TRBJ1-5, with D possibly being TRBD1 (6 bases). The germline CDR1 and CDR2 sequences are MNHEY and SMNVEV (reference sequence). Trimming shortened V by 3 bases and J by 3 bases, and 12 bases separated the two germline ends. The CDR3 runs 15 residues. The CDR3 DNA sequence: TGTGCCAGCAGTTTGATCGGGACACCCAATCAGCCCCAGCATTTT. This translates into CASSLIGTPNQPQHF.